What follows are 15 T cell receptor beta chains derived from one specimen sequenced in a study of cytomegalovirus exposure and HLA in healthy donors. With 60 Vbeta and 13 Jbeta primers, the PCR was carried out. Only in-frame clones appear in the TCRdb table, and some are missing; sequencing was by immunoSEQ multiplex PCR. Of approximately 190,000 clones listed, more than 75% are singletons. Sequencing used PBMCs. The receptors were gathered from a woman aged 18-29 years in good health and CMV-seronegative.

The V and J genes are TRBV28 and TRBJ2-5, with 8 bases lining up with TRBD1. Per germline, CDR1 MDHEN and CDR2 SYDVKM. V was pared by 3 bases and J by 12 bases, with 3 bases of the junction left unmatched. CDR3 length equals 11 residues. CDR3 DNA: TGTGCCAGCAGTTTGAACAGGGGGAAGTACTTC. Its translation is CASSLNRGKYF. The full variable domain, its missing parts supplied by reference TRBV28 and TRBJ2-5, is DVKVTQSSRYLVKRTGEKVFLECVQDMDHENMFWYRQDPGLGLRLIYFSYDVKMKEKGDIPEGYSVSREKKERFSLILESASTNQTSMYLCASSLNRGKYFGPGTRLLVL.

This chain joins TRBV5-6 and TRBJ2-3; D is possibly TRBD2 (6 bases). Germline-derived CDR1 and CDR2 are SGHDT and YYEEEE. Trimming took off 4 bases at V and 1 base at J, with 19 bases between the two ends. The CDR3 length is 17 residues. The CDR3, as DNA: TGTGCCAGCAGCATGGCGGGGAAGGGTCTAGGCACAGATACGCAGTATTTT. Translation gives CASSMAGKGLGTDTQYF.

The CDR3 here is CAIKALEDTDTQYF. Written as DNA, the CDR3 is TGTGCCATCAAGGCTCTAGAAGACACAGATACGCAGTATTTT. This chain uses TRBV10-3 with TRBJ2-3, with D unclear. This CDR3 region has 14 residues. Trimming cost V 7 bases and J 2 bases, with 13 bases left between them. From germline, CDR1 is ENHRY and CDR2 SYGVKD.

The V call is TRBV7-9, the J call TRBJ1-3, with TRBD1 as a possible D gene (5 bases). The ends were cut back, 3 bases at V and 2 bases at J, with 8 bases in the middle. The CDR3 length is 14 residues. Germline V gene sequence: CDR1 SEHNR, CDR2 FQNEAQ (reference sequence). The CDR3 DNA reads TGTGCCAGCAGCTTTCAAGGGGCTGGAAACACCATATATTTT. Its protein is CASSFQGAGNTIYF.

The genes are TRBV18 and TRBJ2-7; D is unresolved. From germline, CDR1 is KGHSH and CDR2 LQKENI. This CDR3 region has 14 residues. Trimming cost V 4 bases and J 0 bases, with 10 bases left between them. The CDR3 loop reads CASSRALSSYEQYF. The CDR3 DNA reads as TGTGCCAGCTCACGGGCCCTTTCCTCCTACGAGCAGTACTTC.

The J gene is TRBJ2-2, the V gene TRBV15; 10 nucleotides align to TRBD2. The length of the CDR3 is 15 residues. CDR1 and CDR2 from the germline V gene are LNHNV and YYDKDF (reference sequence). The V and J ends lost 5 bases and 7 bases, in that order; junction bases with no gene match: 7. CDR3 in amino acids: CATSPAGGPVGELFF. CDR3 DNA sequence: TGTGCCACCAGCCCAGCGGGAGGGCCGGTCGGGGAGCTGTTTTTT.

The gene calls are TRBV20-1 and TRBJ2-4; D possibly corresponds to TRBD2 (6 bases). The length of the CDR3 is 11 residues. V was clipped by 5 bases and J by 5 bases, with 7 bases between them. From germline, CDR1 is DFQATT and CDR2 SNEGSKA (reference sequence). CDR3 amino acids: CSAGEENIQYF. The CDR3 DNA follows: TGCAGTGCTGGGGAGGAAAACATTCAGTACTTC.

The chain uses TRBV6-5 and TRBJ2-7; 7 nucleotides align to TRBD1. V gave up 6 bases and J gave up 3 bases; unmatched junction bases: 5. Germline loops: CDR1 MNHEY, CDR2 SVGAGI. This CDR3 is built from 13 residues. The CDR3 nucleotides read TGTGCCAGCAGCTCGGGACAGAACTACGAGCAGTACTTC. This sequence encodes CASSSGQNYEQYF.

The chain links TRBV19 to TRBJ1-3, with D perhaps TRBD1 (5 bases). V was clipped by 6 bases and J by 3 bases, with 12 bases between them. Per the germline V gene, CDR1 is LNHDA and CDR2 is SQIVND (reference sequence). The CDR3 consists of 14 residues. The CDR3 coding sequence is TGTGCCAGTAGAGAAACAGGCCTTGGAAACACCATATATTTT. Translating gives CASRETGLGNTIYF.

This chain joins TRBV5-4 and TRBJ1-2; weak D call: TRBD1 (6 bases). The CDR3 runs to 13 residues. In germline, CDR1 is SGHNT, CDR2 YYREEE (reference sequence). Trimming removed 4 bases from V and 4 bases from J, with 11 bases in between. CDR3 in DNA: TGTGCCAGCAGCGGAAACAGGGCCTATGGCTACACCTTC. Translation: CASSGNRAYGYTF.

On this clone itself: A junction end diverges from the germline sequence, so it may reflect a read error. The chain joins TRBV7-3 to TRBJ2-2, with TRBD1 matching over 8 bases. This CDR3 comprises 15 residues. From germline, CDR1 is SGHTA and CDR2 FQGTGA. CDR3 sequence (DNA): TGTGCCAGCAGCCTAACTACAGGGGGCACCGGGGAGCTGTTTTTT. It yields the protein CASSLTTGGTGELFF.

Only one count was recorded for this clone. This chain joins TRBV7-9 and TRBJ2-7, with 13 nucleotides matching TRBD2. V shed 5 bases and J 4 bases; nucleotides not matched to a gene: 11. The V gene's germline CDR1 is SEHNR and CDR2 FQNEAQ (reference sequence). The CDR3 loop spans 17 amino acids. The CDR3 nucleotides are TGTGCCAGCAGCCCGAGCTGGACTAGCGGGAGTCGGTACGAGCAGTACTTC. As protein: CASSPSWTSGSRYEQYF.

The genes are TRBV19 and TRBJ2-7; possibly TRBD1 for D (6 bases). Trimming left V 5 bases short and J 6 bases short, with 20 bases between. Germline CDR1 reads LNHDA; CDR2 reads SQIVND (reference sequence). CDR3 length: 15 amino acids. CDR3 DNA sequence: TGTGCCAGTAGTGAACCCGGGACAAGGTTTTTCGAGCAGTACTTC. Amino acids: CASSEPGTRFFEQYF.

The chain uses TRBV5-1 and TRBJ2-3, with a weak D call TRBD2 (5 bases). Germline loops: CDR1 SGHRS, CDR2 YFSETQ. This CDR3 is 15 amino acids long. Trimming took off 1 base at V and 2 bases at J, with 11 bases between the two ends. The DNA for the CDR3 is TGCGCCAGCAGCTTGCAAGCGGCTCTCACAGATACGCAGTATTTT. It codes for CASSLQAALTDTQYF.

This rearrangement joins TRBV12-5 to TRBJ2-3; TRBD2 aligns across 7 bases. Trimming removed 1 base from V and 14 bases from J; junction bases left unmatched: 6. Germline V gene data show CDR1 as LGHNT and CDR2 as FRNRAP. The CDR3 is 12 residues long. The CDR3 loop reads CASGLDGTIRYF. CDR3 in DNA: TGTGCTAGTGGTTTGGACGGGACTATCAGGTATTTT.